A selection of T cell receptor beta chains follows, all from one sample in a study of CD8+CD57+ T cells in acquired aplastic anemia. One entry per CDR3 protein, called by TCRdb with MiXCR from the reads. The repertoire holds hundreds of thousands of distinct CDR3 sequences, approximately 80% seen once, with approximately 42% in the top ten. The sequenced sample was sorted CD4+, CD8+, or CD8+CD57+ T cells (not recorded which) from PBMCs. The receptors here all came from a human donor with aplastic anemia. The conserved cysteine and the conserved F or W are not part of the CDR3 here. A clone size is listed for some rows: how often the clone was seen (once, few, many), or a class if it is expanded.

>NA|12|TRBJ2-1|TRBV7-2
ASSWRQGSNYRY
>NA|15|TRBJ2-2|TRBV7-3
ASSQNQGGPNTGELF
>once|14|TRBJ2-1|TRBV7-9
ASSFQSSYGANVQF
>few|10|TRBJ2-5|TRBV5-4
ASSFARETQY
>once|14|TRBJ1-2|TRBV9
ASGVAGNILYFGYT
>NA|14|TRBJ2-1|TRBV7-8
ASSLAGGADTHEFF
>NA|11|TRBJ2-1|TRBV5-6
ASSPTWDGEQF
>NA|14|TRBJ2-1|TRBV7-9
ASSGAAGGTEAFQF
>NA|12|TRBJ2-4|TRBV9
ASSPWTSGNIQY
>NA|13|TRBJ1-5|TRBV9
ASGVAVSRNHPEH
>few|10|TRBJ2-1|TRBV6-1
ASKGATNEQF
>NA|13|TRBJ2-3|TRBV7-9
ASSPMGGSGVPEY
>NA|14|TRBJ2-7|TRBV5-4
ASSGVPGTGVYEQY
>NA|10|TRBJ2-7|TRBV15
ATSTGVGEQY
>NA|13|TRBJ1-1|TRBV7-3
ASSRQANAVAHCF
>once|11|TRBJ1-1|TRBV19
ASNEGASTEAF
>NA|10|TRBJ2-4|TRBV15
ASRGGSEQEY
>NA|13|TRBJ2-5|TRBV2
TASEGGGADETQY
>NA|13|TRBJ2-7|TRBV12-3/TRBV12-4
ASTNGRGTGELFY
>NA|14|TRBJ1-3|TRBV9
ASSEMDRVSGNTIY
>NA|12|TRBJ2-3|TRBV7-4
ASSVAVTSNTSY
>NA|10|TRBJ1-1|TRBV29-1
SVEDVMVGAF
>NA|12|TRBJ2-1|TRBV24-1
ATSLTGDYNEQF
>NA|12|TRBJ2-5|TRBV10-3
AISERGLEETQY
>NA|12|TRBJ2-7|TRBV5-5
ASSLLDRNSEQY
>NA|12|TRBJ2-3|TRBV2
ASSVAGGANTQS
>NA|12|TRBJ2-3|TRBV7-8
ASSLAGTGNTEA
>few|12|TRBJ2-1|TRBV12-5
ASNEDREYNEQF
>NA|12|TRBJ1-2|TRBV19
ASSTTGQGNGYT
>NA|11|TRBJ1-2|TRBV7-3
ASSPTGGSGYT
>once|13|TRBJ1-1|TRBV9
ASSLGLTGTTELF
>NA|17|TRBJ2-6|TRBV7-9
ASSAVTGSGWSGANVLT
>NA|13|TRBJ2-3|TRBV9
ASSVGGTSSDTQY
>few|11|TRBJ2-1|TRBV5-6
ASSLGEGDEQF
>NA|14|TRBJ2-6|TRBV9
ASSLAGSNEANVLT
>NA|10|TRBJ2-4|TRBV7-9
ASSLALQRQQ
>NA|12|TRBJ2-3|TRBV7-6
ASSLAHGTKKNY
>NA|12|TRBJ2-3|TRBV7-9
ASSLGSNTEAFF
>many|13|TRBJ1-2|TRBV29-1
SVEVGDRVSDGYT
>NA|13|TRBJ2-1|TRBV9
ASSVARQAKNEQF
>once|14|TRBJ1-1|TRBV12-3/TRBV12-4
ASSAPGRGMNTEAF
>NA|13|TRBJ2-7|TRBV5-6
ASTSGSLSSYEQY
>NA|13|TRBJ2-3|TRBV7-8
ASSLAGGRGATQY
>NA|14|TRBJ2-1|TRBV6-4
ASSDSLAGGPGEQF
>few|13|TRBJ2-3|TRBV10-3
AISDSGGAWDTQY
>NA|11|TRBJ2-1|TRBV2
ASSDGGVHEPV
>NA|11|TRBJ2-7|TRBV12-3/TRBV12-4
ASSIDWGNEQY
>NA|9|TRBJ2-5|TRBV20-1
SASPSTGNY